These T cell receptor beta chains were read from a single sample in a study of T cells in tuberculosis. TCRdb keeps only in-frame clones here, not all; method: immunoSEQ multiplex PCR. The sample lists approximately 31,000 clones, 95% to 96% occurring once. The specimen was PBMCs. All receptors come from a donor aged 10 to 29 with latent tuberculosis or without tuberculosis infection. Both conserved end residues are part of each CDR3. A D gene is named only where the DNA matches it firmly. Part of the rows lack a size; the others show once, few, many or a class for expanded clones.

TRBJ2-1 TRBV11-2 . . TGTGCCAGCAGCTCTAGACGGAGCTCCTACAATGAGCAGTTCTTC CASSSRRSSYNEQFF
TRBJ1-1 TRBV6-5 . . TGTGCCAGCAGTTACTCCAGGGTGACTGAAGCTTTCTTT CASSYSRVTEAFF
TRBJ2-3 TRBV11-2 . . TGTGCCAGCAGCCGCGGGACTCCTGGCACAGATACGCAGTATTTT CASSRGTPGTDTQYF
TRBJ1-2 TRBV28 . . TGTGCCAGCAGTTTATCGGCGACTACTAACTATGGCTACACCTTC CASSLSATTNYGYTF
TRBJ2-2 TRBV7-7 . . TGTGCTAGCAGAAGACTAGCGAACACCGGGGAGCTGTTTTTT CASRRLANTGELFF
TRBJ2-1 TRBV21-1 . once TGTGCCAGCAGCAGCAAAATAGGACAGGGTTGCTATGAGCAGTTCTTC CASSSKIGQGCYEQFF
TRBJ1-3 TRBV5-4 . . TGTGCCAGCACCCGGGGTGGAAATTCTCCAGGAAACACCATATATTTT CASTRGGNSPGNTIYF
TRBJ1-2 TRBV2 . once TGTGCCAGCACTCAGTGGTTTGAAGGCTACACCTTC CASTQWFEGYTF
TRBJ2-7 TRBV7-6 TRBD2 . TGTGCCAGCAGCTCCGTGTCGGGAGGGTTGGGGGAGCAGTACTTC CASSSVSGGLGEQYF
TRBJ1-1 TRBV2 . . TGTGCCAGCACTACGGAAACGGGTGAAGCTTTCTTT CASTTETGEAFF
TRBJ2-2 TRBV5-8 . . TGTGCCAGCAGCCTGAGGTACACCGGGGAGCTGTTTTTT CASSLRYTGELFF
TRBJ2-1 TRBV5-1 . once TGCGCCAGCAGCTCGGACACATACAATGAGCAGTTCTTC CASSSDTYNEQFF
TRBJ2-7 TRBV7-2 . once TGTGCCAGCAGCCCCCAGGGGGGCGGAGCCTACGAGCAGTACTTC CASSPQGGGAYEQYF
TRBJ2-2 TRBV5-1 TRBD2 . TGCGCCATCCTAACTAGCGGGGTCACCGGGGAGCTGTTTTTT CAILTSGVTGELFF
TRBJ2-3 TRBV5-1 . . TGCGCCAGCAGCCGAGTGGAGCCAGATACGCAGTATTTT CASSRVEPDTQYF
TRBJ1-5 TRBV7-9 . . TGTGCCAGCAGCTTAGATGGGGGGAAGCCCCAGCATTTT CASSLDGGKPQHF
TRBJ2-7 TRBV19 TRBD1 . TGTGCCAGTAGTTCCCGACAGGGCGGGCTAATGAACGAGCAGTACTTC CASSSRQGGLMNEQYF
TRBJ2-1 TRBV7-7 TRBD2 . TGTGCTAGCAGCTTAGAATCTGGCGGGAGTTACAATGAGCAGTTCTTC CASSLESGGSYNEQFF
TRBJ2-7 TRBV6-5 . once TGTGCCAGCAGTTACTCGGGAGCATCCTACGAGCAGTACTTC CASSYSGASYEQYF
TRBJ2-7 TRBV11-3 . . TGTGCCAGCAGCTTAGTTCAGGGCAGCGAGCAGTACTTC CASSLVQGSEQYF
TRBJ1-1 TRBV5-1 TRBD1 . TGCGCCAGCAGCCCCGGACAGGGTCTGAACACTGAAGCTTTCTTT CASSPGQGLNTEAFF
TRBJ1-6 TRBV13 . . TGTGCCAGCAGCTTCGGGAATTCACCCCTCCACTTT CASSFGNSPLHF
TRBJ2-7 TRBV4-1 TRBD1 once TGCGCCAGCAGCCAGACAGGGTCATACGAGCAGTACTTC CASSQTGSYEQYF
TRBJ2-7 TRBV6-1 . . TGTGCCACAGACATTAGCTCCTACGAGCAGTACTTC CATDISSYEQYF
TRBJ1-5 TRBV7-2 TRBD1 . TGTGCCAGCAGCCAGGACAGGGGCAATCAGCCCCAGCATTTT CASSQDRGNQPQHF
TRBJ1-5 TRBV15 . . TGTGCCACCAGCAGAGATCCGGCAGGGTGGAATCAGCCCCAGCATTTT CATSRDPAGWNQPQHF
TRBJ2-7 TRBV7-2 . . TGTGCCAGCAGCTTCACGCGGGGAAGCTCCTACGAGCAGTACTTC CASSFTRGSSYEQYF
TRBJ2-1 TRBV27 . . TGTGCCACCCTGAATCGCCTGCAGGGGCACAATGAGCAGTTCTTC CATLNRLQGHNEQFF
TRBJ2-3 TRBV4-2 . . TGTGCCAGCAGCCGACGAGTAGCGGAGGGAGCAGATACGCAGTATTTT CASSRRVAEGADTQYF
TRBJ1-2 TRBV28 . . TGTGCCAGCAGTCTTTCGGATGGCTACACCTTC CASSLSDGYTF